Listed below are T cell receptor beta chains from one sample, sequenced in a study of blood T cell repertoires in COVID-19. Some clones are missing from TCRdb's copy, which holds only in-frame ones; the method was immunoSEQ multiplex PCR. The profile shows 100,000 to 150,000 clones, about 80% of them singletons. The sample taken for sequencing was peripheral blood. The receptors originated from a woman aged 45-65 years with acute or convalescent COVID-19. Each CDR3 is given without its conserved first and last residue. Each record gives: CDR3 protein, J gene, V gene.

AWTKADSGANVLT	TRBJ2-6	TRBV30
SASRGQGQSEAF	TRBJ1-1	TRBV20-1
ATSAGQGLRVGYT	TRBJ1-2	TRBV24-1
ASSNDRERGQPQH	TRBJ1-5	TRBV2
AISEVDRGQPQH	TRBJ1-5	TRBV10-3
ASSIDLQSNTEAF	TRBJ1-1	TRBV19
ASSLYAELSGNTIY	TRBJ1-3	TRBV18
ASRPTTGEAF	TRBJ1-1	TRBV27
ASRSGQGASYEQY	TRBJ2-7	TRBV10-2
ASSRPTDSSYNEQF	TRBJ2-1	TRBV4-2
ASSYDGTNNYGYT	TRBJ1-2	TRBV5-1